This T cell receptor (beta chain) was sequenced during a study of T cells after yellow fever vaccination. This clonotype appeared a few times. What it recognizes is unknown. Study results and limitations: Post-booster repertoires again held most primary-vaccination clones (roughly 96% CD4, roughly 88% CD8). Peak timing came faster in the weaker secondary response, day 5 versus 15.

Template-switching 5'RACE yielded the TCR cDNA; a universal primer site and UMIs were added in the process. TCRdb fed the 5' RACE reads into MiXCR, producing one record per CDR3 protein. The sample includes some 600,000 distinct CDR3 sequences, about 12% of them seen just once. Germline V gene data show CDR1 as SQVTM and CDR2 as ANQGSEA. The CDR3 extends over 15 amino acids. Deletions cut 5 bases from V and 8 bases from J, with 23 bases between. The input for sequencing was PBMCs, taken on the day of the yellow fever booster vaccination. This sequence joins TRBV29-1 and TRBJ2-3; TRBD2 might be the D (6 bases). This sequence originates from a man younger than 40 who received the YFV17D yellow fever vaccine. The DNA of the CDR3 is TGCAGCGTTAAGGCTTCTGGGGGAGCGGGTCCTACGCAGTATTTT. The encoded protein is CSVKASGGAGPTQYF.